Below, 22 T cell receptor beta chains from the same sample are listed, as sequenced in a study of T cell repertoires in cytomegalovirus infection. A single record per CDR3 protein comes from TCRdb applying MiXCR to the reads. The sample gives about 260,000 distinct CDR3 sequences, about an eighth of which show up once; about 10% is in the top ten. The sequenced sample consisted of PBMCs. These receptor sequences come from a human donor in good health (CMV status not recorded). Some clones in this sample may be carry-over from other donors' samples.

This clonotype was detected ten times or more. The chain is built from TRBV28 and TRBJ1-1, with 7 bases lining up with TRBD1. The trim removed 6 bases at V and 0 bases at J, leaving 7 bases unmatched. This CDR3 has 15 residues. Germline values: CDR1 MDHEN, CDR2 SYDVKM. The CDR3 region has the DNA TGTGCCAGCAGCGGACCGGGACAGATGAACACTGAAGCTTTCTTT. This encodes CASSGPGQMNTEAFF.

The chain couples TRBV19 to TRBJ1-2; D is unclear. Looked up from germline, CDR1 is LNHDA and CDR2 is SQIVND (reference sequence). Trimming took 4 bases from V and 4 from J, leaving 10 bases between them. This CDR3 spans 13 amino acids. Written as DNA, the CDR3 is TGTGCCAGTAGTAAAGGAGGCAGCTATGGCTACACCTTC. Protein sequence: CASSKGGSYGYTF.

This clonotype appeared many times. At one end, the junction sequence differs from germline, possibly due to a read error. J is TRBJ2-1 and V is TRBV7-3; 11 bases are a match to TRBD2. From germline, CDR1 is SGHTA and CDR2 FQGTGA. The CDR3 sequence is 15 residues long. CDR3 sequence: CASSITSGRTDEQFF. In nucleotides, the CDR3 is TGTGCCAGCAGCATAACTAGCGGGAGAACGGATGAGCAGTTCTTC.

The gene calls are TRBV6-2 or TRBV6-3 and TRBJ1-2, with D possibly being TRBD1 (6 bases). The germline V gene has CDR1 MNHEY and CDR2 SVGEGT. V dropped 8 bases and J dropped 4 bases, with 20 bases sitting between them. CDR3 size: 15 residues. In DNA form, the CDR3 reads TGTGCCAGCCGCCGGGACACAACCGCTTCCTATGGCTACACCTTC. Protein sequence: CASRRDTTASYGYTF.

This clonotype was found once. It may be a read error: a sequence one base away is much more abundant. The rearrangement joins TRBV25-1 to TRBJ1-2; the D is unclear. The V end lost 6 bases, the J end lost 4 bases, and 9 bases lay between the germline ends. The CDR3 is 12 residues long. CDR1 is MGHDK, CDR2 SYGVNS, per germline. The CDR3 region has the DNA TGTGCCAGCAGAGACGCAGGCTATGGCTACACCTTC. This codes for CASRDAGYGYTF.

Many counts were recorded for this clonotype. The chain recombines TRBV4-3 with TRBJ1-1; D gene ambiguous. The CDR3 loop spans 14 amino acids. Between the trimmed V and J ends, which lost 0 bases and 8 bases, there was a span of 13 bases. The germline V gene encodes CDR1 LGHNA and CDR2 YSLEER. The CDR3 sequence is CASSQERNRREAFF. The CDR3 DNA is TGCGCCAGCAGCCAAGAAAGAAACCGACGAGAAGCTTTCTTT.

This rearrangement joins TRBV14 to TRBJ2-3, with 9 bases lining up with TRBD2. Germline V CDR1 and CDR2: SGHDN, FVKESK. The V segment lost 4 bases and the J segment 6 bases; nucleotides outside the gene matches: 14. The CDR3 contains 17 residues. This chain's CDR3 is CASSPLLLAGWKDTQYF. The CDR3 coding sequence is TGTGCCAGCAGCCCCCTTCTACTAGCGGGTTGGAAGGATACGCAGTATTTT.

This clonotype turned up a few times. This rearrangement joins TRBV20-1 to TRBJ2-7; 10 bases line up with TRBD2. The CDR3 runs to 15 residues. Germline V CDR1 and CDR2: DFQATT, SNEGSKA (reference sequence). The V gene end was trimmed by 4 bases and the J gene end by 2 bases; junction bases not matched to a gene: 8. The CDR3 DNA reads TGCAGTGCTACCTACACGGGACTAGCGACCTACGAGCAGTACTTC. Its translation is CSATYTGLATYEQYF.

This clonotype was counted only a few times. The chain joins TRBV10-3 to TRBJ1-1; 9 bases are shared with TRBD1. Germline V CDR1 and CDR2: ENHRY, SYGVKD. CDR3 length: 13 amino acids. V trimming: 10 bases; J trimming: 1 base; junction bases outside the gene matches: 4. The chain's CDR3 is CATVQGANTEAFF. CDR3 bases: TGTGCCACCGTACAGGGGGCGAACACTGAAGCTTTCTTT.

This clonotype was seen ten or more times. The chain carries TRBV7-2 and TRBJ2-3, with 7 bases aligning to TRBD2. The CDR3 has 16 residues. Germline-derived CDR1 and CDR2 are SGHTA and FQGNSA. With 5 bases clipped from V and 0 bases from J, the junction kept 8 bases outside the gene matches. The CDR3, as DNA: TGTGCCAGCAGCATTACTAGCGATCTTAGCACAGATACGCAGTATTTT. This codes for CASSITSDLSTDTQYF.

V gene TRBV29-1 combines with J gene TRBJ2-1, with 7 bases identical to TRBD1. Germline assignment: CDR1 SQVTM and CDR2 ANQGSEA. Germline trimming cut 2 bases from V and 12 bases from J; bases unmatched to any gene: 7. This CDR3 spans 12 amino acids. The DNA for the CDR3 is TGCAGCGTTGAAACAGACAGGGCCGTGCAGTTCTTC. Translating gives CSVETDRAVQFF.

The chain combines TRBV18 with TRBJ2-2, with 14 bases that match TRBD2. The V segment lost 4 bases and the J segment 5 bases; nucleotides outside the gene matches: 15. Germline V gene sequence: CDR1 KGHSH, CDR2 LQKENI. The CDR3 sequence is 20 residues long. The CDR3 DNA reads TGTGCCAGCTCACTCTCCGGGACTAGCGGGAGACGGATAAGGACCGGGGAGCTGTTTTTT. Translating it yields CASSLSGTSGRRIRTGELFF. The full variable domain, its missing parts supplied by reference TRBV18 and TRBJ2-2, is NAGVMQNPRHLVRRRGQEARLRCSPMKGHSHVYWYRQLPEEGLKFMVYLQKENIIDESGMPKERFSAEFPKEGPSILRIQQVVRGDSAAYFCASSLSGTSGRRIRTGELFFGEGSRLTVL.

This clonotype was detected many times. The J gene is TRBJ2-5, the V gene TRBV7-2, with D perhaps TRBD2 (5 bases). The CDR3 sequence is 14 residues long. Per germline, CDR1 SGHTA and CDR2 FQGNSA. V was pared by 2 bases and J by 5 bases, with 12 bases between. CDR3 sequence reads: CASSLRGRGETQYF. CDR3 nucleotide sequence: TGTGCCAGCAGCTTAAGAGGGAGAGGGGAGACCCAGTACTTC.

The chain couples TRBV12-3 or TRBV12-4 to TRBJ1-1, with 10 bases that match TRBD1. CDR3 length: 13 residues. V was pared by 3 bases and J by 11 bases, with 6 bases of the junction left unmatched. CDR3 nucleotide sequence: TGTGCCAGCAGTTTCAGGGGGACAGGGGATGCTTTCTTT. Its protein product is CASSFRGTGDAFF.

Ten or more counts support this clonotype. The gene calls are TRBV9 and TRBJ2-6; no definite D call. Germline CDR1 SGDLS, CDR2 YYNGEE. The CDR3 contains 17 residues. V was pared by 3 bases and J by 0 bases, with 13 bases between. CDR3 coding DNA: TGTGCCAGCAGCGAGGGCCCCAGCCACTCTGGGGCCAACGTCCTGACTTTC. Translation: CASSEGPSHSGANVLTF.

The genes are TRBV19 and TRBJ2-1; D tentatively fits TRBD1 or TRBD2 (5 bases each). V gave up 2 bases and J gave up 3 bases, with 17 bases separating them. In germline, CDR1 is LNHDA, CDR2 SQIVND (reference sequence). The CDR3 totals 17 residues. The CDR3 loop reads CASSISVGTTNYNEQFF. As DNA, the CDR3 is TGTGCCAGTAGTATAAGTGTAGGGACCACAAACTACAATGAGCAGTTCTTC.

This clonotype was seen ten or more times. The chain is built from TRBV28 and TRBJ2-5, with D hard to call. Trimming pared 7 bases from V and 0 bases from J, leaving 15 bases between. The V gene's germline CDR1 is MDHEN and CDR2 SYDVKM. There are 15 residues in the CDR3. The CDR3 DNA sequence: TGTGCCAGCACTTCACAAGGACGCTACCAAGAGACCCAGTACTTC. Amino acids: CASTSQGRYQETQYF.

This clonotype occurred a few times. The rearrangement uses TRBV7-3 and TRBJ2-1; either TRBD1 or TRBD2 may fit D (11 bases each). This CDR3 is 21 amino acids long. The germline CDR1 and CDR2 sequences are SGHTA and FQGTGA. V gave up 3 bases and J gave up 6 bases, with 33 bases separating them. CDR3 coding DNA: TGTGCCAGCAGCTTCTTATCTGGACAGGGGGCGCGTCTAGCGGGAGGCAATGAGCAGTTCTTC. Protein sequence: CASSFLSGQGARLAGGNEQFF.

At least ten counts were recorded for this clonotype. V usage is TRBV7-3 and J usage is TRBJ2-2; 8 nucleotides match TRBD2. Germline V lookup: CDR1 SGHTA, CDR2 FQGTGA. V dropped 5 bases and J dropped 6; count of bases not matched to a gene: 14. The CDR3 is 17 amino acids. CDR3 in DNA: TGTGCCAGCAGCCCAACGGCAGCGGGAGTGGTCTCCGGGGAGCTGTTTTTT. This translates into CASSPTAAGVVSGELFF.

The CDR3 reads CSASGREGPLGQYF. As DNA, the CDR3 is TGCAGTGCTAGTGGCCGGGAGGGCCCCCTAGGGCAGTACTTC. This chain joins TRBV20-1 and TRBJ2-7; 8 nucleotides agree with TRBD2. With 3 bases clipped from V and 9 bases from J, the junction kept 13 bases outside the gene matches. CDR1 and CDR2 from the germline V gene are DFQATT and SNEGSKA (reference sequence). This CDR3 region has 14 residues.

This clonotype has at least ten counts. This chain connects TRBV7-2 to TRBJ2-1, with D perhaps matching TRBD2 (6 bases). This CDR3 region has 16 residues. Between the trimmed V and J ends, which lost 7 bases and 5 bases, there was a span of 21 bases. Germline V lookup: CDR1 SGHTA, CDR2 FQGNSA. The CDR3 region has the DNA TGTGCCAGCATCGACCCCGAGGACTACCCCAACAATGAGCAGTTCTTC. This gives the protein CASIDPEDYPNNEQFF.

The chain uses TRBV14 and TRBJ2-1; 7 nucleotides match TRBD2. The junction had 7 bases not matched to a gene; V was cut back by 5 bases and J by 0 bases. CDR3 length: 16 residues. Per the germline V gene, CDR1 is SGHDN and CDR2 is FVKESK. DNA of the CDR3: TGTGCCAGCAGCGTAGCTAGCGGAAGCTCCTACAATGAGCAGTTCTTC. Residues: CASSVASGSSYNEQFF.